These T cell receptor beta chains were read from a single sample in a study of CD8+CD57+ T cells in acquired aplastic anemia. TCRdb reprocessed the reads via MiXCR and lists one record per CDR3 protein. This table holds about 220,000 distinct CDR3 sequences, more than 45% found once. Sequenced: sorted CD4+, CD8+, or CD8+CD57+ T cells (not recorded which) from PBMCs. All receptors come from a human donor with aplastic anemia. Each CDR3 is given with its conserved first and last residue. A D gene is named only where the DNA matches it firmly. For some rows the clone size is stated as once, few or many, or as a class when expanded; others skip it.

TRBV29-1	-	-	TRBJ1-3	TGCAGCGTTGATGGCGGAAACACCATATATTTT	CSVDGGNTIYF
TRBV7-8	-	many	TRBJ2-7	TGTGCCAGCAGCCACGACATGGTCGAGCAGTACTTC	CASSHDMVEQYF
TRBV6-1	TRBD1	-	TRBJ2-7	TGTGCCAGCAGTGGGTCAACAGGGGGAGCAGGTACGCAGTACTTC	CASSGSTGGAGTQYF
TRBV5-1	-	many	TRBJ2-7	TGCGCCAGCAGCATAGACCATGTAACAGGGTTGGTCGAGCAGTACTTC	CASSIDHVTGLVEQYF
TRBV30	-	-	TRBJ2-7	TGTGCCTGGAGTATGGGGTCGACAGACGAGCAGTACTTC	CAWSMGSTDEQYF
TRBV25-1	TRBD1	-	TRBJ2-1	TGTGCCAGCACTCTCGCCGGGGACAGGGGGAATGAGCAGTTCTTC	CASTLAGDRGNEQFF
TRBV5-1	-	-	TRBJ2-3	TGTGCCAGCAGCGATACTAGTCGAGCGAACACAGATACGCAGTATTTT	CASSDTSRANTDTQYF
TRBV4-2	-	-	TRBJ2-2	TGTGCCAGCAGCCAAGTTGGTGCGGAGGGACCAAACACCGGGGAGCTGTTTTTT	CASSQVGAEGPNTGELFF
TRBV2	-	few	TRBJ1-5	TGTGCCAGCAGTTATGACGGACAGCCCCAGCATTTT	CASSYDGQPQHF
TRBV7-3	-	-	TRBJ2-5	TGTGCCAGCATCCTCTCCCCTGGTCTGGCAGAGACCCAGTACTTC	CASILSPGLAETQYF
TRBV2	-	-	TRBJ1-2	TGTGCCAGCAGTGGACAGGCTGGCTACACCTTC	CASSGQAGYTF
TRBV24-1	-	-	TRBJ1-1	TGTGCCACCAGTGACGAACAGCACACTGAAGCTTTCTTT	CATSDEQHTEAFF
TRBV19	-	-	TRBJ1-3	TGTGCCACCCGCCAGGGCGAAGCTGGAAACACCATATATTTT	CATRQGEAGNTIYF
TRBV19	-	many	TRBJ2-5	TGTGCCAGTAGTACCCTCCACGACAGGTCCGAGACCCAGTACTTC	CASSTLHDRSETQYF
TRBV3-1	-	many	TRBJ2-1	TGTGCCAGCAGCCAAGAACAAGGACATGAGCAGTTCTTC	CASSQEQGHEQFF
TRBV4-3	TRBD1	many	TRBJ1-1	TGCGCCAGCAGCCAAGACACCGGGACAGGGGGAGGTGAAGCTTTCTTT	CASSQDTGTGGGEAFF
TRBV19	-	-	TRBJ1-5	TGTGCCAGTAGTAGGAACAGGGGCAATCAGCCCCAGCATTTT	CASSRNRGNQPQHF
TRBV7-2	-	-	TRBJ2-5	TGTGCCAGCAGCTTTAAGGTCCGGGGTGAGACCCAGTACTTC	CASSFKVRGETQYF
TRBV18	TRBD1	-	TRBJ2-7	TGTGCCAGCTCATCACAGGGGGCCCACGAGCAGTACTTC	CASSSQGAHEQYF
TRBV7-2	TRBD2	-	TRBJ2-3	TGCGCCAGCAGCTTGGTAGCGGGGGCAAAAAGCCCAGATACGCAGTATTTT	CASSLVAGAKSPDTQYF
TRBV6-5	-	-	TRBJ1-1	TGTGCCAGCAGACGGACTGGAAGTGACACTGAAGCTTTCTTT	CASRRTGSDTEAFF
TRBV11-2	TRBD1	-	TRBJ1-1	TGTGCCAGCAGCTTAGTCGGGACAGGAATCATGAACACTGAAGCTTTCTTT	CASSLVGTGIMNTEAFF
TRBV9	-	many	TRBJ2-7	TGTGCCAGCAGCGTAGAGTTTGGTTACGAGCAGTACTTC	CASSVEFGYEQYF
TRBV7-9	-	-	TRBJ2-7	TGTGCCAGCAGCTTAGGAATAAAGGGTGAGCAGTACTTC	CASSLGIKGEQYF
TRBV7-2	-	many	TRBJ2-7	TGTGCCAGCAGCCCCATGGGGGAAATTGTACACTACGAGCAGTACTTC	CASSPMGEIVHYEQYF
TRBV19	TRBD2	-	TRBJ2-5	TGTGCCAGTAGCCCGGGACTAGCAGGCGAGACCCAGTACTTC	CASSPGLAGETQYF
TRBV9	TRBD1	-	TRBJ1-2	TGTGCCAGCAGCGTTGCGTCGGGACAGGGCTCTGGAAACACCTTC	CASSVASGQGSGNTF
TRBV6-1	TRBD1	many	TRBJ1-6	TGTGCCAGCAGACGCCCGGCCAGGGGGACTTCACCCCTCCACTTT	CASRRPARGTSPLHF
TRBV9	-	-	TRBJ1-1	TGTGCCAGCAGCGTGTCGACGGACTTAATGAACACTGAAGCTTTCTTT	CASSVSTDLMNTEAFF
TRBV15	-	many	TRBJ2-1	TGTGCCACCAGCAGAGAGTGGGAGAGGGGCCATGAGCAGTTCTTC	CATSREWERGHEQFF
TRBV7-7	-	few	TRBJ2-5	TGTGCCAGCAGCTTGGCAGGGTCCCAAGAGACCCAGTACTTC	CASSLAGSQETQYF
TRBV6-6	-	-	TRBJ2-2	TGTGCCGCGAAGAGGTCGGACACCGGGGAGCTGTTTTTT	CAAKRSDTGELFF
TRBV27	-	-	TRBJ2-7	TGTGCCAGCACTGAACGTCAGGGCCGATCCTACGAGCAGTACTTC	CASTERQGRSYEQYF
TRBV10-3	TRBD1	-	TRBJ2-7	TGTGCCATCAGTGAGTCGCTAGGGGGGACAGGACCCTCCTACGAGCAGTACTTC	CAISESLGGTGPSYEQYF
TRBV24-1	-	-	TRBJ2-7	TGTGCCACCAGTGACGGATGGACCTACGAGCAGTACTTC	CATSDGWTYEQYF
TRBV29-1	-	-	TRBJ1-2	TGCAGCGTTGGAGGATGGCAGGACTATGGCTACACCTTC	CSVGGWQDYGYTF
TRBV20-1	TRBD2	-	TRBJ2-7	TGCAGTGCGCCACTAGCGGGGGGGAGTTACGAGCAGTACTTC	CSAPLAGGSYEQYF
TRBV2	TRBD2	-	TRBJ2-1	TGTGCCAGCAGTGGCGGGGGGACCTACAATGAGCAGTTCTTC	CASSGGGTYNEQFF
TRBV10-1	-	many	TRBJ2-1	TGCGCCAGCAGCTCAGGACGGGACAATGAGCAGTTCTTC	CASSSGRDNEQFF
TRBV9	TRBD1	many	TRBJ1-2	TGTGCCAGCAGCCCAAGGGCAGGGGGAGACTATGGCTACACCTTC	CASSPRAGGDYGYTF
TRBV10-3	-	-	TRBJ2-5	TGTGCCATCAGTGAGGGCAGGGGGAGGATTGAGACCCAGTACTTC	CAISEGRGRIETQYF
TRBV5-1	TRBD2	-	TRBJ2-1	TGCGCCAGCAGCTTGGTGGGGTCGAGCGGGAGGATTTACAATGAGCAGTTCTTC	CASSLVGSSGRIYNEQFF
TRBV2	-	-	TRBJ1-6	TGTGCCAGCGCCCTGTCCTATGATTCACCCCTCCACTTT	CASALSYDSPLHF
TRBV10-3	-	-	TRBJ1-6	TGTGCCATCAGTGAGTCTGACAGCACTAATTCACCCCTCCACTTT	CAISESDSTNSPLHF
TRBV6-5	-	few	TRBJ1-3	TGTGCCAGCAGAGTCAGGGAAGACTCTGGAAACACCATATATTTT	CASRVREDSGNTIYF
TRBV6-5	-	few	TRBJ1-4	TGTGCCAGCAGTTACGCGGGGGGAAGTGAAAAACTGTTCTTT	CASSYAGGSEKLFF
TRBV7-9	-	many	TRBJ1-5	TGTGCCAGCAGCTTAGAAACAGGGTATCAGCCCCAGCATTTT	CASSLETGYQPQHF
TRBV6-1	-	-	TRBJ1-5	TGTGCCAGCAGTGAACCCGCTTTTGAGCCCCAGCATTTT	CASSEPAFEPQHF